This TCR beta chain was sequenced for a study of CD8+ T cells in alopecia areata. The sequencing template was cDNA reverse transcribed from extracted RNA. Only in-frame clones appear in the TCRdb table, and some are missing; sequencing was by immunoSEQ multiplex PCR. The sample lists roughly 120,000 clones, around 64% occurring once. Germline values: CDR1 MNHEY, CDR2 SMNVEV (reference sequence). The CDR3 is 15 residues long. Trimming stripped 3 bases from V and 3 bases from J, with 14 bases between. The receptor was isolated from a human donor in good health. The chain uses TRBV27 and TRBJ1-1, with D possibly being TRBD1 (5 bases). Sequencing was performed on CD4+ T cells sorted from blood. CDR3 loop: CASSLSRPGDTEAFF. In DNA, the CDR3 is TGTGCCAGCAGTTTGTCCCGACCGGGGGACACTGAAGCTTTCTTT.